This record concerns one T cell receptor (beta chain) sequence. Its antigen is currently not known. No much larger clone exists at a distance of one base, and base qualities are not known. TCRbeta CDR3 regions were amplified from genomic DNA by means of the immunoSEQ Assay, a bias-controlled multiplex PCR. Regarding the original processing steps: The number of nucleated cells in each sample was estimated by amplification of reference gene primers within the assay. Sequence reads were collapsed and filtered to measure the absolute abundance of every unique TCRbeta CDR3 rearrangement. For each sample, productive Simpson clonality was calculated as the square root of Simpson's diversity index across productive rearrangements. Not all clones reach the TCRdb copy of this immuneACCESS table, which keeps in-frame sequences only. Checked studies attribute under half of the gap to unresolved V genes and leave the rest unexplained. V and J calls and clone size are those listed in that table; D and trimming were worked out from the DNA. This sample lists 50,000 to 60,000 clones; 90% to 95% were detected once. The ten largest clones capture around 9.7% of the sample.

These data come from a study of blood T cell repertoires in COVID-19 (TCRdb year 2020). As for the study more broadly: The collaborator samples originated in the United States, Italy and Spain and spanned the acute and convalescent phases of COVID-19. A de-identified subject ID, COVID-19 status, age in years and sex were almost always included in the sample metadata. The dataset comprised deeply sampled blood TCRbeta repertoires from subjects exposed to, actively infected with, or recovered from COVID-19. Samples were obtained from the ongoing ImmuneRACE study (first 160 participants) and from over 1,000 subjects provided by 6 global collaborators. The material from the prospective study consisted of cDNA or gDNA derived from T cells, B-cell-depleted T cells, or PBMCs. Where available, HLA class I and class II types were obtained from metadata supplied by the sample provider rather than from assay-based typing. The repertoires were made available in a free public database intended to serve as a resource for research on the immune response to SARS-CoV-2.

Unmatched junction bases come to 16, with V trimmed by 7 bases and J by 5 bases. In the germline V gene, CDR1 corresponds to SGHVS and CDR2 to FQNEAQ. From cysteine to phenylalanine, the CDR3 is 16 amino acids long. The entry retains the CDR3 DNA only, 48 bases that are in frame from base 1. Each collaborating institution followed its own protocols to collect whole blood in K2EDTA tubes. Collaborator samples were shipped for TCRbeta analysis as frozen whole blood, isolated PBMCs, or DNA extracted from either sample type. The study at large found these results: The quantity of clinical and demographic metadata differed by source and by participant and was supplied without curation.

The rearrangement combines TRBV7-8 with TRBJ1-2, with 7 central nucleotides matching TRBD1. The receptor was derived from an elderly woman with acute or convalescent COVID-19. Sequencing was performed on peripheral blood. Here is the DNA: TGTGCCAGCACCCTCGGGCACAGGGGAGTGGAATATGGCTACACCTTC. Translated, it reads CASTLGHRGVEYGYTF.